Listed here is a single T cell receptor (beta chain). The sample belongs to a study of blood T cell repertoires in COVID-19. As for the study in general: Spain, Italy and the United States supplied samples that represented acute and convalescent COVID-19. Nucleic acid was either cDNA or gDNA, and it came from T cells, B-cell-depleted T cells, or PBMCs.

V lost 6 bases, J lost 2 bases, and 18 bases lay in between. In germline, CDR1 is WSHSY, CDR2 SAAADI. The length of the CDR3 is 16 residues. Original handling: From reference gene primer amplification, estimates of nucleated cell counts were derived. Profiled with immunoSEQ multiplex PCR; TCRdb holds only in-frame clones, not every one. The V and J calls and clone size come from that table; D and trimming were worked out from the DNA. The sample includes some 270,000 clones, approximately 85% of them seen just once. Sample: peripheral blood. V gene TRBV10-2 combines with J gene TRBJ2-3, with D unresolved. The clonotype was recovered from a woman of 80 years or more with COVID-19, enrolled during active disease. The DNA of the CDR3 is TGCGCCAGCAGCCGCTCTAACCCTCTAGACACAGATACGCAGTATTTT. Translation gives CASSRSNPLDTDTQYF.